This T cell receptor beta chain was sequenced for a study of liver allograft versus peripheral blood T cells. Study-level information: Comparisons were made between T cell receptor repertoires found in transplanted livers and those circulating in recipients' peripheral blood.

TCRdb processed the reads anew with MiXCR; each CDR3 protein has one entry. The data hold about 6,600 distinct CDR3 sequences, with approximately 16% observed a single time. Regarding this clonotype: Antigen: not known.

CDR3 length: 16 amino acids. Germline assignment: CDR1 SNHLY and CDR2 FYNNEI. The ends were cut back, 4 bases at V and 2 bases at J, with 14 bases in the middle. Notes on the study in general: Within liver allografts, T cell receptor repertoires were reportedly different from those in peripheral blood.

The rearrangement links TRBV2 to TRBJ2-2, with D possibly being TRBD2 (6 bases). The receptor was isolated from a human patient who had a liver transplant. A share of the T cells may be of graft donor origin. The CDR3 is CASSVRDSINTGELFF. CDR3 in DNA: TGTGCCAGCAGTGTCCGGGACTCCATAAACACCGGGGAGCTGTTTTTT.